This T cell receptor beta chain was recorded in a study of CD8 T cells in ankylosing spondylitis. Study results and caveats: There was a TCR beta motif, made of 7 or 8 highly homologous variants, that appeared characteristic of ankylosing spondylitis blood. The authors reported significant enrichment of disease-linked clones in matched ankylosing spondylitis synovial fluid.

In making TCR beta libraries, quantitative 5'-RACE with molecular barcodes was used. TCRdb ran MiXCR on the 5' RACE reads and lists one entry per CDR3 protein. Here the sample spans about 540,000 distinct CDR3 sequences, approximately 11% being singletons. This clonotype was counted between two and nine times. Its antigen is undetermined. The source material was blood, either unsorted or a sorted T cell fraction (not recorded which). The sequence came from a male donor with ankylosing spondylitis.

The CDR3 reads CASSKGGGPDTQYF. DNA of the CDR3: TGTGCCAGCAGCAAAGGGGGAGGGCCAGATACGCAGTATTTT. The chain recombines TRBV21-1 with TRBJ2-3; whether TRBD2, the table's D call, matches the DNA was not checked. TRBV21-1 is recorded as a pseudogene. The CDR3 is 14 amino acids.